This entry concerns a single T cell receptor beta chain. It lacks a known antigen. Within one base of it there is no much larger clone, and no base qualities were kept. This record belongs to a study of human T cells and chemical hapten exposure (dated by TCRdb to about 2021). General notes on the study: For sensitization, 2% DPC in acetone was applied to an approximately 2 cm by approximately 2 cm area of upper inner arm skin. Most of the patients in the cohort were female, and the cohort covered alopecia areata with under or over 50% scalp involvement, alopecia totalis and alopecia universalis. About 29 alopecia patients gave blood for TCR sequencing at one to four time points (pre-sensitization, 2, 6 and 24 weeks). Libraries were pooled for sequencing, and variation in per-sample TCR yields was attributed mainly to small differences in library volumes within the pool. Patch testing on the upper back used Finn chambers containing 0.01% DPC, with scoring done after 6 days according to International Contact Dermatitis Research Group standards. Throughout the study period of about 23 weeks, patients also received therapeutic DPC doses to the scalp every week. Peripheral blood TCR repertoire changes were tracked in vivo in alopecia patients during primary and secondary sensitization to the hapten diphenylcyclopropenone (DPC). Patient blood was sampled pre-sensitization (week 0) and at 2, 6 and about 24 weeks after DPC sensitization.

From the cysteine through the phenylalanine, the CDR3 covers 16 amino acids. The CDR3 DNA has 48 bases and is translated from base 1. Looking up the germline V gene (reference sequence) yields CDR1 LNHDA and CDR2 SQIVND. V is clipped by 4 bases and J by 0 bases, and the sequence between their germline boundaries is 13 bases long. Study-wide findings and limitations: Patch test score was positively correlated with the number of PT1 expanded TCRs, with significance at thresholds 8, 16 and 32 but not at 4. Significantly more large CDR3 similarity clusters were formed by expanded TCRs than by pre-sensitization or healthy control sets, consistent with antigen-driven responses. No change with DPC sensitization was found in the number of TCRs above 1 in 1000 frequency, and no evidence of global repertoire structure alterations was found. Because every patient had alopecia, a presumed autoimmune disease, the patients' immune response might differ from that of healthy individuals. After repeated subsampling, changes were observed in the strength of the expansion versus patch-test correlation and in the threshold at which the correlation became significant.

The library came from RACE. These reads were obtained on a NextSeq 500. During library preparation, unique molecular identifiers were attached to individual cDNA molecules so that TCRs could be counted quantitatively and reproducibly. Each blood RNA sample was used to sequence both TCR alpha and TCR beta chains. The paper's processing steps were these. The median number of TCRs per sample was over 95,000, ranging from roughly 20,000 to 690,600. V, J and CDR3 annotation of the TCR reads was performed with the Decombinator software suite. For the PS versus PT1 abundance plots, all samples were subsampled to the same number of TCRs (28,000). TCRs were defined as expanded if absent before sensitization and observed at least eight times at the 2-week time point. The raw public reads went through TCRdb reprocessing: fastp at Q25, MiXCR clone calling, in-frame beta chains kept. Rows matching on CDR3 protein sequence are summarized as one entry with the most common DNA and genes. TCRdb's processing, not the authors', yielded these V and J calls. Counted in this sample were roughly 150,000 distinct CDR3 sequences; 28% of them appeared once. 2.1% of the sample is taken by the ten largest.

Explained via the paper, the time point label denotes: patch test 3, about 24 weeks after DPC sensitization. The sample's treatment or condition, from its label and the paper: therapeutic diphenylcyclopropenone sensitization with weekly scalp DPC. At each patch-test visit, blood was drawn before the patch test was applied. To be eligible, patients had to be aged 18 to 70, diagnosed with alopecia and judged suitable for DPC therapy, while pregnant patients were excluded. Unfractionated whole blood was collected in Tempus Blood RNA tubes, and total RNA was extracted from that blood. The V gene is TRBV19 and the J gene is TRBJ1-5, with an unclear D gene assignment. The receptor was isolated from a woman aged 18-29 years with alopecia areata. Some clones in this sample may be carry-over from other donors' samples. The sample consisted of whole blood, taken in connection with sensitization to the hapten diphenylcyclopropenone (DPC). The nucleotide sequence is TGTGCCAGTAGTAGAGAGCCAGCAAATAGCAATCAGCCCCAGCATTTT. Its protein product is CASSREPANSNQPQHF.